The rows below give T cell receptor beta chains drawn from one sample of a study of cytomegalovirus exposure and HLA in healthy donors. Sequenced by immunoSEQ multiplex PCR; TCRdb stores in-frame clones only, minus some. The table records roughly 180,000 clones, 8.5% to 10% of them present only once. The sample was PBMCs. These receptors came from a woman in her thirties in good health and CMV-seropositive. The CDR3 runs from the conserved cysteine through the conserved F or W. A D gene is named only where the DNA matches it firmly. Size is stated for part of the rows, as once, few or many counts, or as a class when the clone is expanded.

length	V	D	size	J	CDR3	DNA
13	TRBV13	.	.	TRBJ2-3	CATKGTSGDTQYF	TGTGCCACCAAGGGGACTTCAGGGGATACGCAGTATTTT
15	TRBV5-1	.	few	TRBJ2-2	CASTRTTGNTGELFF	TGCGCCAGCACACGAACAACAGGGAACACCGGGGAGCTGTTTTTT
15	TRBV21-1	.	.	TRBJ2-5	CASSNGLAGRETQYF	TGTGCCAGCAGCAACGGACTAGCGGGAAGGGAGACCCAGTACTTC
14	TRBV5-1	TRBD1	few	TRBJ1-2	CASATGQGDYGYTF	TGCGCCAGCGCTACCGGACAGGGCGACTATGGCTACACCTTC
13	TRBV5-1	.	.	TRBJ2-2	CASCGLLTGELFF	TGCGCCAGCTGCGGACTACTGACCGGGGAGCTGTTTTTT
14	TRBV2	TRBD1	few	TRBJ2-2	CASTRDRGGGELFF	TGTGCCAGCACTAGGGACAGGGGTGGCGGGGAGCTGTTTTTT
13	TRBV12-5	.	.	TRBJ2-2	CASGAGSTGELFF	TGTGCTAGTGGGGCAGGGTCCACCGGGGAGCTGTTTTTT
15	TRBV27	TRBD2	.	TRBJ2-1	CASRSTSGRAHEQFF	TGTGCCAGCAGATCGACTAGCGGGAGGGCCCATGAGCAGTTCTTC
15	TRBV4-1	.	few	TRBJ2-7	CASSHSSSSSYEQYF	TGCGCCAGCAGCCACTCTAGCAGCTCCTCCTACGAGCAGTACTTC
20	TRBV7-3	TRBD1	few	TRBJ1-1	CASSLGYWENRGGMNTEAFF	TGTGCCAGCAGCTTAGGGTATTGGGAAAACAGGGGAGGAATGAACACTGAAGCTTTCTTT
15	TRBV6-1	TRBD1	few	TRBJ1-6	CASRLDRGYNSPLHF	TGTGCCAGCAGACTAGACAGGGGGTATAATTCACCCCTCCACTTT
17	TRBV7-3	.	few	TRBJ2-1	CASSLSPYRSSYNEQFF	TGTGCCAGCAGCTTATCTCCGTACCGGAGCTCCTACAATGAGCAGTTCTTC
15	TRBV7-9	.	.	TRBJ1-1	CASSLEGRVGTEAFF	TGTGCCAGCAGCTTGGAGGGGAGGGTTGGGACTGAAGCTTTCTTT
16	TRBV5-5	TRBD2	few	TRBJ2-3	CASSFGLAASTDTQYF	TGTGCCAGCAGCTTCGGACTAGCTGCTAGCACAGATACGCAGTATTTT
14	TRBV9	TRBD2	few	TRBJ2-1	CASSVKLADNEQFF	TGTGCCAGCAGCGTAAAACTAGCGGACAATGAGCAGTTCTTC
14	TRBV5-8	.	few	TRBJ2-5	CASSRSGEQETQYF	TGTGCCAGCAGCCGATCGGGAGAGCAAGAGACCCAGTACTTC
14	TRBV6-1	TRBD1	.	TRBJ2-3	CASSGTGGTDTQYF	TGTGCCAGCAGTGGGACAGGGGGAACAGATACGCAGTATTTT
14	TRBV25-1	TRBD2	.	TRBJ2-1	CASWVLAGLNEQFF	TGTGCCAGCTGGGTACTAGCGGGCTTGAATGAGCAGTTCTTC
14	TRBV7-6	.	.	TRBJ2-7	CASSLGTLNYEQYF	TGTGCCAGCAGCTTAGGAACTCTGAACTACGAGCAGTACTTC
13	TRBV10-3	.	.	TRBJ1-2	CAIRHNLNYGYTF	TGTGCCATACGCCACAATCTGAACTATGGCTACACCTTC